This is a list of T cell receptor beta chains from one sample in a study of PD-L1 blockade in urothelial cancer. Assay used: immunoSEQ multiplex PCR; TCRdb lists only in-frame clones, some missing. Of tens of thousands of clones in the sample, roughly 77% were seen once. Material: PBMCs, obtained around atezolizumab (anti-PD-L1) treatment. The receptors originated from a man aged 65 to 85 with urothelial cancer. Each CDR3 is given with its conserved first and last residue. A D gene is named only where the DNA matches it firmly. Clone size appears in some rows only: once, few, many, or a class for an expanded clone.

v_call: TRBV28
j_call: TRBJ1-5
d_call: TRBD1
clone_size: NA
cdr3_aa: CASRGTGSSQPQHF
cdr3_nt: TGTGCCAGCAGGGGGACAGGGAGTAGTCAGCCCCAGCATTTT

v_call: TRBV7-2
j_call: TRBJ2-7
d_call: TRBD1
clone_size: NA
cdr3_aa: CASSLDRGREQYF
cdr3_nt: TGTGCCAGCAGCTTGGACAGGGGAAGGGAGCAGTACTTC

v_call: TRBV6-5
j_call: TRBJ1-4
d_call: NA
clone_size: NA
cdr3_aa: CASMSGGRNDEKLFF
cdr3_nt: TGTGCCAGCATGTCAGGCGGGCGGAACGATGAAAAACTGTTTTTT

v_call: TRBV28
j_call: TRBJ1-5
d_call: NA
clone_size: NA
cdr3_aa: CASRAGSNQPQHF
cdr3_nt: TGTGCCAGCAGGGCGGGGAGCAATCAGCCCCAGCATTTT

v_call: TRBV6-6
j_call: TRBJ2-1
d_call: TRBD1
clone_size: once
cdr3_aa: CASSYWGRGLNEQFF
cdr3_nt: TGTGCCAGCAGTTACTGGGGAAGGGGGCTAAATGAGCAGTTCTTC

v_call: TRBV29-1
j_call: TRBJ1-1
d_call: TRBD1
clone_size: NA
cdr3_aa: CSGSRGLTGAFF
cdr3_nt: TGCAGCGGCTCCAGGGGGCTAACGGGAGCTTTCTTT

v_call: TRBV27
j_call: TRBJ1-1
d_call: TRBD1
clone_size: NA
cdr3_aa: CASSFLGQGGSEAFF
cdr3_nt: TGTGCCAGCAGTTTTCTGGGACAGGGAGGGTCGGAGGCTTTCTTT

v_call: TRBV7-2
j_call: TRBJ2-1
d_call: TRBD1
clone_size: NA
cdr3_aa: CASSVDRGGYNEQFF
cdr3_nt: TGTGCCAGCAGCGTTGACAGGGGGGGATACAATGAGCAGTTCTTC

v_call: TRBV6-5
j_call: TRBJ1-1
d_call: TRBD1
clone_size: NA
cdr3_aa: CASSDWTGNTEAFF
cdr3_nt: TGTGCCAGCAGTGACTGGACAGGGAACACTGAAGCTTTCTTT

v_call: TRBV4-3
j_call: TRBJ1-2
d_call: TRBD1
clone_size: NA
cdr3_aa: CASSRETGGFGYTF
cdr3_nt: TGCGCCAGCAGCCGGGAGACAGGGGGCTTTGGCTACACCTTC

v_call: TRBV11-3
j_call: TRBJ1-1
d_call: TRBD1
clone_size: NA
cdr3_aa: CASSLGQGASTEAFF
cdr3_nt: TGTGCCAGCAGCTTAGGACAGGGGGCGAGCACTGAAGCTTTCTTT

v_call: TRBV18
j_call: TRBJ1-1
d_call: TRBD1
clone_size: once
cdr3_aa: CASSARVGGGDTEAFF
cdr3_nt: TGTGCCAGCTCAGCGCGGGTAGGGGGCGGGGACACTGAAGCTTTCTTT

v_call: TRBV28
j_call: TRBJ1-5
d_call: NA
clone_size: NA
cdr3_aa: CASSLHGYSNQPQHF
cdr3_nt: TGTGCCAGCAGTTTACACGGTTATAGCAATCAGCCCCAGCATTTT

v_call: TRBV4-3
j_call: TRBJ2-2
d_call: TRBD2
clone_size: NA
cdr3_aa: CASSQGRLAGRWGELFF
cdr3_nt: TGCGCCAGCAGCCAAGGACGACTAGCGGGGAGGTGGGGGGAGCTGTTTTTT

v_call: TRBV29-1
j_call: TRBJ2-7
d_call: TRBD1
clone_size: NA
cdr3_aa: CSVELLDRAYEQYF
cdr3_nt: TGCAGCGTTGAACTATTGGACAGGGCCTACGAGCAGTACTTC

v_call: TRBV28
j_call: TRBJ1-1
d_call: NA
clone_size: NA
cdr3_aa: CASSPSGWSGTEAFF
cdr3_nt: TGTGCCAGCAGTCCCTCAGGGTGGTCGGGCACTGAAGCTTTCTTT

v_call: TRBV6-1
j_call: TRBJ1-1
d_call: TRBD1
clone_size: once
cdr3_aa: CASRSDRGTEAFF
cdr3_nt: TGTGCCAGCAGGTCGGACAGGGGTACTGAAGCTTTCTTT

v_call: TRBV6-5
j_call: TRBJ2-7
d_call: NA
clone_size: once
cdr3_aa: CASSYGTLLPNEQYF
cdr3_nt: TGTGCCAGCAGTTACGGGACACTACTACCTAACGAGCAGTACTTC

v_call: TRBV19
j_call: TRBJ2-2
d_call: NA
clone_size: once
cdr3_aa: CASSIGGTGVTGELFF
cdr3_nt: TGTGCCAGTAGTATAGGCGGGACTGGGGTCACCGGGGAGCTGTTTTTT

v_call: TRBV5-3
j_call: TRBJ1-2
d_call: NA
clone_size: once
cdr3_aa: CARIRVYRYGYTF
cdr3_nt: TGTGCCAGAATCAGGGTTTACCGTTATGGCTACACCTTC

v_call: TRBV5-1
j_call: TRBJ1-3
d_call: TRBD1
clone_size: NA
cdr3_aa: CASSLGQGGSGNTIYF
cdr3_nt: TGCGCCAGCAGCTTGGGACAGGGGGGATCTGGAAACACCATATATTTT

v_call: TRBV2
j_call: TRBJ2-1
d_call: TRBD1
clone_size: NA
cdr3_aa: CASKGAGEQFF
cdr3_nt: TGTGCCAGCAAGGGGGCAGGTGAGCAGTTCTTC

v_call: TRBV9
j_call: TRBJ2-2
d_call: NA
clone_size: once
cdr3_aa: CASSVIGGANTGELFF
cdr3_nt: TGTGCCAGCAGCGTAATAGGGGGGGCGAACACCGGGGAGCTGTTTTTT

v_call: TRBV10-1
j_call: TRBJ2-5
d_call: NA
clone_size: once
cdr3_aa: CASSDYEKETQYF
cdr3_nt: TGCGCCAGCAGTGACTACGAGAAAGAGACCCAGTACTTC

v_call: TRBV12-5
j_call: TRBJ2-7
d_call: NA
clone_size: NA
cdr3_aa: CASASRQASYEQYF
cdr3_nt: TGTGCTAGTGCCTCACGACAGGCCTCCTACGAGCAGTACTTC

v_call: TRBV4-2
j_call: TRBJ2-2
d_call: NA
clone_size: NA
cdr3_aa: CASSQRGGDTGELFF
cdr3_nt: TGTGCCAGCAGCCAAAGGGGCGGGGACACCGGGGAGCTGTTTTTT

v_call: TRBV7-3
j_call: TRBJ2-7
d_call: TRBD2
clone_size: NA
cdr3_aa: CASSDSSSGMYEQYF
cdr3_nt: TGTGCCAGCAGCGATTCCTCTAGCGGCATGTACGAGCAGTACTTC

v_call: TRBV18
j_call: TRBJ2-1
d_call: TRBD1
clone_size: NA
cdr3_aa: CASSSGQGATEQFF
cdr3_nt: TGTGCCAGCTCATCGGGACAGGGGGCTACTGAGCAGTTCTTC

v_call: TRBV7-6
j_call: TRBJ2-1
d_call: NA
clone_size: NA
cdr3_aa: CASSPQSLTGSRQFF
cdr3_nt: TGTGCCAGCAGCCCCCAATCCCTGACTGGTTCAAGGCAGTTCTTC

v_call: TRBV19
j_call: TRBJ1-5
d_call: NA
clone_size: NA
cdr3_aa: CASSLGTNQPQHF
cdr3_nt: TGTGCCAGTAGTCTCGGGACAAATCAGCCCCAGCATTTT

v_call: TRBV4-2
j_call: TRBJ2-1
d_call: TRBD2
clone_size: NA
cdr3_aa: CASSQGVGAGAYNEQFF
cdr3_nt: TGTGCCAGCAGCCAAGGGGTCGGCGCGGGAGCATACAATGAGCAGTTCTTC

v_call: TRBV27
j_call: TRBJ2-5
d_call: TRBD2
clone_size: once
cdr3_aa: CATRTSGSPLETQYF
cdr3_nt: TGTGCCACCCGGACTAGCGGGAGTCCCCTGGAGACCCAGTACTTC

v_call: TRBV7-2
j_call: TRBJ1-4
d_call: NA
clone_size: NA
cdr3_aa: CASSYTTVTNEKLFF
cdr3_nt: TGTGCCAGCAGCTATACGACAGTTACTAATGAAAAACTGTTTTTT

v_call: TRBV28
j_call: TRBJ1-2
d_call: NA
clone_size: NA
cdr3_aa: CASRRGTGYGYTF
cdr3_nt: TGTGCCAGCAGAAGGGGCACGGGCTATGGCTACACCTTC

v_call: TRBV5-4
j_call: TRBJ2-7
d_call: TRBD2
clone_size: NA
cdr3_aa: CASSFAGGTPAHEQYF
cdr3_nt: TGTGCCAGCAGCTTCGCGGGAGGGACACCGGCCCACGAGCAGTACTTC

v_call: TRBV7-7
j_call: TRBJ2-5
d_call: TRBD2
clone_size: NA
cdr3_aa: CASSSRLATQETQYF
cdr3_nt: TGTGCTAGCAGCTCCCGACTAGCGACCCAAGAGACCCAGTACTTC

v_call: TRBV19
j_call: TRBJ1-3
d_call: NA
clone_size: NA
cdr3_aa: CASKPRESGNTIYF
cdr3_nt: TGTGCCAGTAAGCCCAGGGAAAGTGGAAACACCATATATTTT

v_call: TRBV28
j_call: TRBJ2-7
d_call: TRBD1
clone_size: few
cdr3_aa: CASSSGQGGEQYF
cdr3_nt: TGTGCCAGCAGTTCGGGACAGGGGGGCGAGCAGTACTTC

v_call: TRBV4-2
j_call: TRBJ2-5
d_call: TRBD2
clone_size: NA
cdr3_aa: CASSQSSGREETQYF
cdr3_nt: TGTGCCAGCAGCCAATCTAGCGGGAGGGAGGAGACCCAGTACTTC

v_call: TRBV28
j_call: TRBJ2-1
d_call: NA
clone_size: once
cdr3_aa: CASSLDRPALYNEQFF
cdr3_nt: TGTGCCAGCAGTTTAGACAGGCCGGCTCTCTACAATGAGCAGTTCTTC

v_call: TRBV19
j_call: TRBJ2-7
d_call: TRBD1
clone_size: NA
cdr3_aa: CASSIPGQGIYEQYF
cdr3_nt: TGTGCCAGTAGTATACCTGGACAGGGGATATACGAGCAGTACTTC

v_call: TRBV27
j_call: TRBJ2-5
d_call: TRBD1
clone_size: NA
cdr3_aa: CASSWGTGDQETQYF
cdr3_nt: TGTGCCAGCAGTTGGGGGACAGGCGATCAAGAGACCCAGTACTTC

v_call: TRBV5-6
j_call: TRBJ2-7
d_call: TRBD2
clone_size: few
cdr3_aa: CASSLASGRVGQYF
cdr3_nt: TGTGCCAGCAGCTTGGCTAGCGGGAGGGTAGGGCAGTACTTC

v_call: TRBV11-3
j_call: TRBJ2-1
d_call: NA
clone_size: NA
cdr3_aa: CASSPAGISVNEQFF
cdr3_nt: TGTGCCAGCAGCCCAGCCGGGATAAGCGTCAATGAGCAGTTCTTC

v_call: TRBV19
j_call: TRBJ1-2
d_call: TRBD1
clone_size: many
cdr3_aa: CASSIAGTAYGYTF
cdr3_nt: TGTGCCAGTAGTATTGCGGGGACAGCCTATGGCTACACCTTC

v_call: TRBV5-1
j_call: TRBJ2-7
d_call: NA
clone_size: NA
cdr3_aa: CASSLGLGRYEQYF
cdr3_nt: TGCGCCAGCAGCTTGGGCTTGGGGCGGTACGAGCAGTACTTC

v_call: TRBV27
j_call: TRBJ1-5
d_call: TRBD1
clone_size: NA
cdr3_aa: CASRGQGHQPQHF
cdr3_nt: TGTGCCAGCAGGGGACAGGGGCATCAGCCCCAGCATTTT

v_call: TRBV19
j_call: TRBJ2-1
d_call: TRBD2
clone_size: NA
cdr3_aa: CATEGLAGVNSNEQFF
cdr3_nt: TGTGCCACCGAGGGCCTAGCGGGAGTAAATTCCAATGAGCAGTTCTTC

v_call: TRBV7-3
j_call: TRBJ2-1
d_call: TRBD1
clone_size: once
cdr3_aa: CASSLGQGAYNEQFF
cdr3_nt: TGTGCCAGCAGCTTAGGACAGGGGGCCTACAATGAGCAGTTCTTC

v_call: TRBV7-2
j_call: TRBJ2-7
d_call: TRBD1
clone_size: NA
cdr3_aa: CASSTRDRAYEQYF
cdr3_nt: TGTGCCAGCAGTACTAGGGACAGGGCCTACGAGCAGTACTTC